The next 24 T cell receptor beta chains were all read from a single sample in a study of blood T cell repertoires in COVID-19. Here immunoSEQ multiplex PCR was the method, and the copy in TCRdb shows in-frame clones only, minus some. The sample lists about 420,000 clones, roughly 90% occurring once. Sequenced sample: peripheral blood. Source of these receptors: a man younger than 30 with COVID-19, enrolled during active disease.

This chain links TRBV21-1 with TRBJ1-6; the D segment call TRBD1 is taken from the table without a DNA check. TRBV21-1 is noted as a pseudogene. The CDR3 spans 12 residues. Here the CDR3 DNA reads TGTGCCAGCAGCAAAGACCGGACAGGGGTTGCCTTT. Translation: CASSKDRTGVAF.

This sequence joins TRBV7-9 and TRBJ2-1; TRBD2 is a possible D gene (5 bases). CDR3 size: 16 residues. Germline assignment: CDR1 SEHNR and CDR2 FQNEAQ (reference sequence). V lost 5 bases and J 8 bases, leaving 22 bases between the germline ends. CDR3 sequence: CASSKNVGMLADEQFF. In nucleotides, the CDR3 is TGTGCCAGCAGCAAAAACGTGGGTATGCTAGCCGATGAGCAGTTCTTC.

CDR3 coding DNA: TGTGCCAGCAGCCCGCAAGACAGGGGTGCCTACAATGAGCAGTTCTTC. Its protein is CASSPQDRGAYNEQFF. This rearrangement joins TRBV7-8 to TRBJ2-1; TRBD1 agrees at 8 bases. Germline V gene data show CDR1 as SGHVS and CDR2 as FQNEAQ. V gave up 5 bases and J gave up 2 bases; unmatched junction bases: 8. This CDR3 is built from 16 residues. Drawing the rest from reference TRBV7-8 and TRBJ2-1, the complete variable domain is GAGVSQSPRYKVAKRGQDVALRCDPISGHVSLFWYQQALGQGPEFLTYFQNEAQLDKSGLPSDRFFAERPEGSVSTLKIQRTQQEDSAVYLCASSPQDRGAYNEQFFGPGTRLTVL.

Comment on this clone: One end of the junction fails to match germline, which may point to a read error. The chain has TRBV5-5 and TRBJ1-3, with TRBD1 matching 7 bases. The CDR3 consists of 15 residues. Per the germline V gene, CDR1 is SGHKS and CDR2 is YYEKEE (reference sequence). The CDR3, as DNA: TGTGCCAGCAGCTCACCGGGACAGTCTGGAAACGCCATATATTTT. It encodes CASSSPGQSGNAIYF.

The V call is TRBV19, the J call TRBJ2-2; TRBD2 agrees at 7 bases. Germline loops: CDR1 LNHDA, CDR2 SQIVND (reference sequence). V lost 1 base to trimming and J lost 5 bases; unmatched junction nucleotides: 10. This CDR3 has 17 amino acids. The CDR3 region has the DNA TGTGCCAGTAGTATAGGTAGCGGGCGGACGGGGACCGGGGAGCTGTTTTTT. Translated, it gives CASSIGSGRTGTGELFF.

In regard to this clone: At one of its ends the junction is not consistent with the germline gene, which may arise from a read error. The chain combines TRBV20-1 with TRBJ2-3, with 8 bases fitting TRBD2. The CDR3 has 11 residues. Germline values: CDR1 DFQATT, CDR2 SNEGSKA (reference sequence). The CDR3 is CSASREGLPFF. The DNA of the CDR3 is TGCAGTGCTAGCCGGGAGGGCCTCCCATTTTTT.

The chain couples TRBV5-4 to TRBJ1-1; the D gene is possibly TRBD1 (5 bases). The CDR3 extends over 14 amino acids. CDR1 and CDR2 (germline): SGHNT, YYREEE (reference sequence). V was shortened by 4 bases and J by 4 bases, with 14 bases between the two germline ends. The DNA for the CDR3 is TGTGCCAGCAGCGTACAGGCTACGAGCACTGAAGCTTTCTTT. It specifies CASSVQATSTEAFF.

This clone was seen only a few times. The genes are TRBV7-8 and TRBJ1-1; 12 bases are shared with TRBD1. This CDR3 is built from 16 residues. V shed 6 bases, J shed 3 bases, and the junction held 8 bases outside the gene matches. The V gene's germline CDR1 is SGHVS and CDR2 FQNEAQ. The CDR3 coding sequence is TGTGCCAGCAGGAACCGGGACAGGGGGCCGTACACTGAAGCTTTCTTT. It encodes CASRNRDRGPYTEAFF. Filled out from reference TRBV7-8 and TRBJ1-1, the complete variable domain reads GAGVSQSPRYKVAKRGQDVALRCDPISGHVSLFWYQQALGQGPEFLTYFQNEAQLDKSGLPSDRFFAERPEGSVSTLKIQRTQQEDSAVYLCASRNRDRGPYTEAFFGQGTRLTVV.

Concerning this clone: Different DNA sequences within this sample yield the same CDR3. This sequence joins TRBV18 and TRBJ2-1; 10 positions agree with TRBD2. Germline V gene data show CDR1 as KGHSH and CDR2 as LQKENI. The CDR3 is 15 residues long. V dropped 2 bases and J dropped 5; count of bases not matched to a gene: 3. CDR3 in DNA: TGTGCCAGCTCACCAGGTCTAGCGGGGGACAATGAGCAGTTCTTC. Translation: CASSPGLAGDNEQFF. The variable domain in full, with the rest retrieved from reference TRBV18 and TRBJ2-1, is NAGVMQNPRHLVRRRGQEARLRCSPMKGHSHVYWYRQLPEEGLKFMVYLQKENIIDESGMPKERFSAEFPKEGPSILRIQQVVRGDSAAYFCASSPGLAGDNEQFFGPGTRLTVL.

V gene TRBV11-3 combines with J gene TRBJ2-1; TRBD1 matches at 7 bases. Trimming at V came to 1 base and at J to 11 bases, leaving 8 bases not matched to a gene. Germline-derived CDR1 and CDR2 are SGHNT and YENEEA. This CDR3 comprises 14 residues. The CDR3 reads CASSLAGTAFQQFF. As DNA, the CDR3 is TGTGCCAGCAGCTTAGCCGGGACAGCCTTTCAGCAGTTCTTC.

This chain uses TRBV5-1 with TRBJ1-1; 10 bases match TRBD1. Germline CDR1 reads SGHRS; CDR2 reads YFSETQ. The ends lost 0 bases at V and 5 bases at J; junction bases unmatched: 7. The CDR3 is made up of 16 amino acids. CDR3 sequence: CASSLATGGRKTEAFF. The CDR3 coding sequence is TGCGCCAGCAGCTTGGCGACAGGGGGCCGGAAAACTGAAGCTTTCTTT. Complete variable domain (other parts from reference TRBV5-1 and TRBJ1-1): KAGVTQTPRYLIKTRGQQVTLSCSPISGHRSVSWYQQTPGQGLQFLFEYFSETQRNKGNFPGRFSGRQFSNSRSEMNVSTLELGDSALYLCASSLATGGRKTEAFFGQGTRLTVV.

Only one count was recorded for this clone. This chain links TRBV5-4 with TRBJ1-1; no reliable D call. The CDR3 has 15 residues. The V and J ends lost 4 bases and 3 bases respectively, with 16 bases between them. The germline gives CDR1 SGHNT, CDR2 YYREEE (reference sequence). CDR3 bases: TGTGCCAGCAGCAAGACAAAGGCCACAGACACTGAAGCTTTCTTT. Amino acid sequence: CASSKTKATDTEAFF.

This rearrangement joins TRBV6-5 to TRBJ2-5; D is uncertain. The CDR3 length is 15 residues. The V gene lost 6 bases and the J gene lost 1 base, with 15 bases spanning the gap. Germline lookup yields CDR1 MNHEY and CDR2 SVGAGI. The CDR3 loop is CASSPNSRFQETQYF. CDR3 nucleotides: TGTGCCAGCAGCCCCAATTCTAGGTTCCAAGAGACCCAGTACTTC.

The chain has TRBV10-3 and TRBJ2-5; 7 bases are a match to TRBD2. Trimming at V came to 0 bases and at J to 4 bases, leaving 2 bases not matched to a gene. Germline loops: CDR1 ENHRY, CDR2 SYGVKD. The CDR3 loop spans 14 amino acids. This CDR3 is CAISESGGRETQYF. DNA of the CDR3: TGTGCCATCAGTGAGTCGGGCGGGAGAGAGACCCAGTACTTC.

This clone was seen a few times. The chain couples TRBV27 to TRBJ1-5; D is uncertain. The CDR3 runs 15 residues. From germline, CDR1 is MNHEY and CDR2 SMNVEV (reference sequence). The V end lost 7 bases, the J end lost 7 bases, and 20 bases lay between the germline ends. The CDR3 is CASTSARGTGQPQHF. CDR3 nucleotides: TGTGCCAGCACCAGTGCCCGGGGAACGGGGCAGCCCCAGCATTTT.

The V and J genes are TRBV30 and TRBJ2-2; no clear D gene. The CDR3 length is 12 residues. V was shortened by 5 bases and J by 4 bases, with 8 bases between the two germline ends. Germline V gene sequence: CDR1 GTSNPN, CDR2 SVGIG (reference sequence). CDR3 protein: CAWGHGTGELFF. The CDR3 DNA reads as TGTGCCTGGGGTCACGGCACCGGGGAGCTGTTTTTT.

The V and J genes are TRBV5-1 and TRBJ2-3; 7 bases map to TRBD2. In germline, CDR1 is SGHRS, CDR2 YFSETQ. Trimming at V came to 4 bases and at J to 4 bases, leaving 9 bases not matched to a gene. This CDR3 region has 15 residues. CDR3: CASSPDGTTADTQYF. The CDR3 bases are TGCGCCAGCAGCCCGGACGGGACTACCGCAGATACGCAGTATTTT.

The chain recombines TRBV7-7 with TRBJ1-5, with unresolved D. Trimming removed 5 bases at V and 5 bases at J, with 10 bases between. The CDR3 is 13 residues long. Germline CDR1 reads SSHAT; CDR2 reads FNYEAQ (reference sequence). CDR3 coding DNA: TGTGCCAGCAGCCCCGCGCCGGATCAGCCCCAGCATTTT. Amino acids: CASSPAPDQPQHF.

The CDR3 DNA follows: TGTGCCAGTAGTATGTCTGGCAACTCTGGAAACACCATATATTTT. Translated, it gives CASSMSGNSGNTIYF. The gene calls are TRBV19 and TRBJ1-3; D gene unclear. The CDR3 is 15 residues long. The V end lost 3 bases, the J end lost 0 bases, and 9 bases lay between the germline ends. CDR1 is LNHDA, CDR2 SQIVND, per germline (reference sequence).

The chain has TRBV2 and TRBJ2-2; tentative D call: TRBD2 (6 bases). Germline V gives CDR1 SNHLY, CDR2 FYNNEI. This CDR3 comprises 16 residues. V was cut by 5 bases and J by 1 base, with 14 bases left in between. CDR3 in amino acids: CASSRRGEVNTGELFF. DNA for the CDR3: TGTGCCAGCAGTCGCCGCGGGGAGGTGAACACCGGGGAGCTGTTTTTT. The variable domain in full, completed from reference TRBV2 and TRBJ2-2, reads EPEVTQTPSHQVTQMGQEVILRCVPISNHLYFYWYRQILGQKVEFLVSFYNNEISEKSEIFDDQFSVERPDGSNFTLKIRSTKLEDSAMYFCASSRRGEVNTGELFFGEGSRLTVL.

CDR3 coding DNA: TGTGCCAGCAGCCGTCGGTCTAGCGGGAGGACTGAGCAGTTCTTC. Residues: CASSRRSSGRTEQFF. This chain connects TRBV3-1 (or the pseudogene TRBV3-2) to TRBJ2-1; 11 bases match TRBD2. The CDR3 runs 15 residues. Germline CDR1 LGHDT, CDR2 YNNKEL (reference sequence). V was clipped by 4 bases and J by 9 bases; unmatched bases: 8.

The CDR3 DNA reads as TGTGCCGCAAGCGGTATTTCTGCTAGCGGGAGGAGGAACGAGCAGTACTTC. It encodes CAASGISASGRRNEQYF. The chain joins TRBV24-1 to TRBJ2-7; 11 positions agree with TRBD2. The V gene end was trimmed by 12 bases and the J gene end by 5 bases; junction bases not matched to a gene: 20. Germline assignment: CDR1 KGHDR and CDR2 SFDVKD. The CDR3 is made up of 17 amino acids.

The chain has TRBV3-1 (or the pseudogene TRBV3-2) and TRBJ1-2, with 7 bases lining up with TRBD1. The CDR3 has 15 amino acids. Germline V lookup: CDR1 LGHDT, CDR2 YNNKEL (reference sequence). The V segment lost 1 base and the J segment 1 base; nucleotides outside the gene matches: 3. CDR3 DNA: TGTGCCAGCAGCCAAGTACGACAGGGTAACTATGGCTACACCTTC. Protein sequence: CASSQVRQGNYGYTF.

V gene TRBV24-1 combines with J gene TRBJ2-2; 9 bases map to TRBD1. J was trimmed by 4 bases and V by 7 bases; bases with no gene match: 3. The CDR3 covers 14 residues. CDR1 and CDR2 from the germline V gene are KGHDR and SFDVKD. The CDR3 coding sequence is TGTGCCACCAGGGGACAGGGACGCACCGGGGAGCTGTTTTTT. This sequence encodes CATRGQGRTGELFF.